Below are 31 T cell receptor beta chains sequenced from a single sample in a study of blood T cell repertoires in COVID-19. Method: immunoSEQ multiplex PCR; TCRdb's copy keeps in-frame clones and lacks some. The sample lists over 65,000 clones, approximately 86% occurring once. Sample: peripheral blood. The source is a man at least 80 years old with active COVID-19.

The V and J genes are TRBV5-5 and TRBJ2-7, with D tentatively TRBD2 (5 bases). V was cut by 5 bases and J by 2 bases, with 14 bases left in between. The CDR3 runs to 14 residues. The V gene's germline CDR1 is SGHKS and CDR2 YYEKEE (reference sequence). This CDR3 is CASSQISDTYEQYF. As DNA, the CDR3 is TGTGCCAGCAGTCAGATTAGCGATACCTACGAGCAGTACTTC. Using reference TRBV5-5 and TRBJ2-7 for the parts outside the CDR3, the full variable domain is DAGVTQSPTHLIKTRGQQVTLRCSPISGHKSVSWYQQVLGQGPQFIFQYYEKEERGRGNFPDRFSARQFPNYSSELNVNALLLGDSALYLCASSQISDTYEQYFGPGTRLTVT.

The rearrangement uses TRBV27 and TRBJ2-7, with a tentative D call TRBD2 (5 bases). Germline loops: CDR1 MNHEY, CDR2 SMNVEV (reference sequence). The CDR3 is 12 amino acids. V was trimmed by 8 bases and J by 9 bases, leaving 17 bases between them. In DNA form, the CDR3 reads TGTGCCAGCGCGATACAACCGGGGATGCAGTACTTC. Translating gives CASAIQPGMQYF.

The CDR3 is CASSQGGGGMNTEAFF. In nucleotides, the CDR3 is TGCGCCAGCAGCCAAGGCGGTGGGGGCATGAACACTGAAGCTTTCTTT. V is TRBV4-1 and J is TRBJ1-1, with D possibly being TRBD1 (6 bases). Germline-derived CDR1 and CDR2 are MGHRA and YSYEKL. This CDR3 is built from 16 residues. V was pared by 1 base and J by 0 bases, with 12 bases between.

The chain couples TRBV10-3 to TRBJ2-7, with 7 bases lining up with TRBD1. The CDR3 covers 12 residues. V shed 8 bases and J 2 bases; nucleotides not matched to a gene: 3. Germline V lookup: CDR1 ENHRY, CDR2 SYGVKD. Here the CDR3 reads CAIGRGPYEQYF. In DNA form, the CDR3 reads TGTGCCATCGGAAGGGGGCCCTACGAGCAGTACTTC.

The chain carries TRBV24-1 and TRBJ1-5; 7 nucleotides agree with TRBD1. Trimming cost V 2 bases and J 4 bases; bases outside gene matches: 13. This CDR3 has 18 amino acids. Germline V gives CDR1 KGHDR, CDR2 SFDVKD. This CDR3 reads CATSDSKGHRGPNQPQHF. The CDR3, as DNA: TGTGCCACCAGTGATTCGAAAGGGCACAGGGGCCCGAATCAGCCCCAGCATTTT.

The J gene is TRBJ2-3, the V gene TRBV9; 10 nucleotides align to TRBD2. V dropped 2 bases and J dropped 6; count of bases not matched to a gene: 6. Per germline, CDR1 SGDLS and CDR2 YYNGEE. The CDR3 is 15 residues long. The CDR3 DNA reads TGTGCCAGCAGCGTTGCTAGCGGGGGCCCGGATACGCAGTATTTT. Translating gives CASSVASGGPDTQYF.

The chain recombines TRBV5-1 with TRBJ1-4; TRBD1 might be the D (6 bases). This CDR3 contains 16 residues. Trimming pared 0 bases from V and 0 bases from J, leaving 9 bases between. Germline CDR1 is SGHRS and CDR2 is YFSETQ. The CDR3 region is CASSLGTVATNEKLFF. The CDR3 DNA follows: TGCGCCAGCAGCTTGGGGACAGTTGCAACTAATGAAAAACTGTTTTTT.

This clone was counted a single time. This chain connects TRBV5-1 to TRBJ1-3; D ambiguous. CDR3 length: 15 amino acids. Trimming took 0 bases from V and 0 from J, leaving 7 bases between them. Germline CDR1 is SGHRS and CDR2 is YFSETQ. The CDR3 sequence: CASSLAQSSGNTIYF. CDR3 nucleotides: TGCGCCAGCAGCTTGGCACAGAGCTCTGGAAACACCATATATTTT.

Only a few counts were recorded for this clone. V is TRBV19 and J is TRBJ2-3; 8 bases are a match to TRBD1. The germline V gene has CDR1 LNHDA and CDR2 SQIVND (reference sequence). V dropped 4 bases and J dropped 4; count of bases not matched to a gene: 4. This CDR3 spans 14 amino acids. The CDR3 sequence is CASSSQGASDTQYF. In DNA, the CDR3 is TGTGCCAGTAGTAGTCAGGGGGCGTCAGATACGCAGTATTTT.

The chain joins TRBV28 to TRBJ2-7; D is unresolved. This CDR3 spans 13 amino acids. V was cut by 4 bases and J by 0 bases, with 7 bases left in between. Germline CDR1 reads MDHEN; CDR2 reads SYDVKM. The CDR3 sequence: CASSSIPSYEQYF. The CDR3 bases are TGTGCCAGCAGTTCTATACCCTCCTACGAGCAGTACTTC.

This clone was counted at least ten times. The chain carries TRBV7-3 and TRBJ2-7; 7 nucleotides match TRBD1. This CDR3 has 14 residues. Germline loops: CDR1 SGHTA, CDR2 FQGTGA. The ends lost 4 bases at V and 3 bases at J; junction bases unmatched: 6. The CDR3 nucleotides read TGTGCCAGCAGCTACTCGCAGGGGGACTACGAGCAGTACTTC. Protein: CASSYSQGDYEQYF.

The J gene is TRBJ1-1, the V gene TRBV7-8; TRBD1 agrees at 8 bases. Germline V CDR1 and CDR2: SGHVS, FQNEAQ. V was pared by 0 bases and J by 4 bases, with 7 bases of the junction left unmatched. This CDR3 contains 16 residues. The CDR3 nucleotides are TGTGCCAGCAGCTTAGCGGACAGGGAGGTCACCACTGAAGCTTTCTTT. It encodes CASSLADREVTTEAFF. Supplemented by reference TRBV7-8 and TRBJ1-1, the full variable domain reads GAGVSQSPRYKVAKRGQDVALRCDPISGHVSLFWYQQALGQGPEFLTYFQNEAQLDKSGLPSDRFFAERPEGSVSTLKIQRTQQEDSAVYLCASSLADREVTTEAFFGQGTRLTVV.

The chain couples TRBV12-5 to TRBJ2-1; TRBD2 might be the D (5 bases). Between the trimmed V and J ends, which lost 3 bases and 5 bases, there was a span of 8 bases. The CDR3 has 13 amino acids. In germline, CDR1 is LGHNT, CDR2 FRNRAP. DNA for the CDR3: TGTGCTAGTGGTTTCGGGGTTAACAATGAGCAGTTCTTC. This sequence encodes CASGFGVNNEQFF.

This clone was recorded once. The chain is built from TRBV7-3 and TRBJ2-3; perhaps TRBD2 as D (6 bases). Germline V gene data show CDR1 as SGHTA and CDR2 as FQGTGA. Trimming left V 2 bases short and J 4 bases short, with 13 bases between. This CDR3 is 15 amino acids long. The CDR3 nucleotides read TGTGCCAGCAGCTTATCCCCGGAGGGCGCAGATACGCAGTATTTT. This sequence encodes CASSLSPEGADTQYF.

The rearrangement uses TRBV15 and TRBJ2-2; 8 nucleotides line up with TRBD2. The CDR3 sequence is 17 residues long. The germline CDR1 and CDR2 sequences are LNHNV and YYDKDF (reference sequence). Trimming took 0 bases from V and 3 from J; bases not matched to a gene: 6. DNA of the CDR3: TGTGCCACCAGCAGAGATCGCGGGGGGTCCGACACCGGGGAGCTGTTTTTT. The encoded protein is CATSRDRGGSDTGELFF. The variable domain in full, with the rest retrieved from reference TRBV15 and TRBJ2-2, is DAMVIQNPRYQVTQFGKPVTLSCSQTLNHNVMYWYQQKSSQAPKLLFHYYDKDFNNEADTPDNFQSRRPNTSFCFLDIRSPGLGDTAMYLCATSRDRGGSDTGELFFGEGSRLTVL.

This chain uses TRBV6-5 with TRBJ2-1; the match to TRBD2 covers 10 bases. The CDR3 contains 15 residues. V gave up 7 bases and J gave up 0 bases; unmatched junction bases: 3. Looked up from germline, CDR1 is MNHEY and CDR2 is SVGAGI. CDR3 region: CASILAGVSYNEQFF. CDR3 nucleotide sequence: TGTGCCAGCATTCTAGCGGGAGTCTCCTACAATGAGCAGTTCTTC.

This chain links TRBV5-1 with TRBJ1-3; TRBD1 agrees at 9 bases. Germline V gene sequence: CDR1 SGHRS, CDR2 YFSETQ. CDR3 length equals 16 residues. After removal of 4 bases from V and 3 bases from J, the junction contained 8 bases not matched to a gene. CDR3 in amino acids: CASSPVDRGLGNTIYF. The CDR3 bases are TGCGCCAGCAGCCCAGTGGACAGGGGCCTTGGAAACACCATATATTTT.

In this sample, this clone turned up once. This rearrangement joins TRBV11-2 to TRBJ2-2; 9 nucleotides line up with TRBD1. The CDR3 is made up of 14 amino acids. Per the germline V gene, CDR1 is SGHAT and CDR2 is FQNNGV. The V and J ends lost 5 bases and 3 bases, in that order; junction bases with no gene match: 1. CDR3 amino acids: CASSRTGDTGELFF. CDR3 bases: TGTGCCAGCAGCCGGACAGGGGACACCGGGGAGCTGTTTTTT.

This clone is a singleton in its sample. The chain couples TRBV18 to TRBJ1-6; D is unclear. Trimming removed 2 bases from V and 6 bases from J, with 14 bases in between. This CDR3 has 16 amino acids. CDR1 and CDR2 from the germline V gene are KGHSH and LQKENI. In DNA form, the CDR3 reads TGTGCCAGCTCACCATCGTTGCAGGCACTTAATTCACCCCTCCACTTT. It codes for CASSPSLQALNSPLHF.

This chain connects TRBV18 to TRBJ1-2; D ambiguous. This CDR3 contains 13 residues. V lost 5 bases, J lost 4 bases, and 11 bases lay in between. The germline gives CDR1 KGHSH, CDR2 LQKENI. The CDR3 loop is CASSSAISYGYTF. CDR3 DNA sequence: TGTGCCAGCTCATCCGCCATTAGCTATGGCTACACCTTC.

The rearrangement uses TRBV28 and TRBJ1-1, with D possibly being TRBD1 (6 bases). There are 15 residues in the CDR3. Germline V CDR1 and CDR2: MDHEN, SYDVKM. Trimming shortened V by 6 bases and J by 0 bases, and 14 bases separated the two germline ends. CDR3 region: CASSPHRAMNTEAFF. CDR3 nucleotides: TGTGCCAGCAGCCCTCACAGGGCCATGAACACTGAAGCTTTCTTT.

This clone was found a few times. V gene TRBV5-1 combines with J gene TRBJ2-7; 9 bases are a match to TRBD1. Germline values: CDR1 SGHRS, CDR2 YFSETQ. J was trimmed by 4 bases and V by 2 bases; bases with no gene match: 7. The CDR3 spans 15 residues. Here the CDR3 DNA reads TGCGCCAGCAGCTTAGGACAGGGGACTCTATACGAGCAGTACTTC. Translation gives CASSLGQGTLYEQYF.

V is TRBV30 and J is TRBJ2-1; 9 bases agree with TRBD2. Trimming took 2 bases from V and 5 from J; bases not matched to a gene: 10. The CDR3 has 16 residues. Germline CDR1 reads GTSNPN; CDR2 reads SVGIG (reference sequence). The DNA of the CDR3 is TGTGCCTGGAGTCCGTCTCGACTAGCGGATAACAATGAGCAGTTCTTC. Translated: CAWSPSRLADNNEQFF.

V usage is TRBV7-9 and J usage is TRBJ2-3, with 7 bases aligning to TRBD1. The CDR3 is 15 residues long. Trimming took 5 bases from V and 5 from J; bases not matched to a gene: 10. Germline V gene sequence: CDR1 SEHNR, CDR2 FQNEAQ (reference sequence). CDR3 residues: CASSETGVLVDTQYF. The CDR3 DNA reads as TGTGCCAGCAGCGAAACAGGGGTTTTGGTAGATACGCAGTATTTT.

This chain uses TRBV5-5 with TRBJ1-2, with TRBD1 identical over 12 bases. Germline lookup yields CDR1 SGHKS and CDR2 YYEKEE (reference sequence). Trimming at V came to 5 bases and at J to 4 bases, leaving 12 bases not matched to a gene. This CDR3 comprises 17 residues. CDR3 sequence reads: CASSPGTGGADPYGYTF. The DNA for the CDR3 is TGTGCCAGCAGTCCCGGGACAGGGGGCGCCGATCCCTATGGCTACACCTTC.

The J gene is TRBJ1-4, the V gene TRBV5-6; no firm D call. The CDR3 is 15 residues long. Germline CDR1 SGHDT, CDR2 YYEEEE. Deletions cut 5 bases from V and 6 bases from J, with 17 bases between. The CDR3 loop is CASSGVTRRDEKLFF. The CDR3 coding sequence is TGTGCCAGCAGTGGGGTGACTCGGCGGGATGAAAAACTGTTTTTT.

The J gene is TRBJ1-2, the V gene TRBV19; 7 positions match TRBD1. CDR3 size: 12 residues. The V gene's germline CDR1 is LNHDA and CDR2 SQIVND (reference sequence). Trimming cost V 9 bases and J 2 bases; bases outside gene matches: 3. CDR3 bases: TGTGCCAGCAGGGGACAGAACTATGGCTACACCTTC. This encodes CASRGQNYGYTF. Drawing the rest from reference TRBV19 and TRBJ1-2, the complete variable domain is DGGITQSPKYLFRKEGQNVTLSCEQNLNHDAMYWYRQDPGQGLRLIYYSQIVNDFQKGDIAEGYSVSREKKESFPLTVTSAQKNPTAFYLCASRGQNYGYTFGSGTRLTVV.

V gene TRBV28 combines with J gene TRBJ1-6; TRBD1 agrees at 9 bases. The V gene end was trimmed by 4 bases and the J gene end by 9 bases; junction bases not matched to a gene: 7. Germline assignment: CDR1 MDHEN and CDR2 SYDVKM. CDR3 length: 15 residues. CDR3 protein: CASSSWDRAGSPLHF. The CDR3 DNA is TGTGCCAGCAGTTCGTGGGACAGGGCGGGTTCACCCCTCCACTTT.

The gene calls are TRBV7-9 and TRBJ1-1; 8 bases map to TRBD1. This CDR3 comprises 15 residues. V gave up 4 bases and J gave up 1 base; unmatched junction bases: 5. Germline V gene data show CDR1 as SEHNR and CDR2 as FQNEAQ (reference sequence). CDR3 in amino acids: CASSWADRENTEAFF. In DNA form, the CDR3 reads TGTGCCAGCAGCTGGGCGGACAGGGAGAACACTGAAGCTTTCTTT.

This chain links TRBV2 with TRBJ2-7; D may be TRBD2 (6 bases). The V gene lost 10 bases and the J gene lost 1 base, with 20 bases spanning the gap. Per the germline V gene, CDR1 is SNHLY and CDR2 is FYNNEI. The CDR3 totals 15 residues. The CDR3 loop is CATNRGTGPSYEQYF. The CDR3 DNA follows: TGTGCCACAAATCGGGGGACCGGACCGTCCTACGAGCAGTACTTC. Based on the CDR3 plus reference TRBV2 and TRBJ2-7, the full variable domain is EPEVTQTPSHQVTQMGQEVILRCVPISNHLYFYWYRQILGQKVEFLVSFYNNEISEKSEIFDDQFSVERPDGSNFTLKIRSTKLEDSAMYFCATNRGTGPSYEQYFGPGTRLTVT.

This sequence joins TRBV18 and TRBJ2-7, with TRBD1 identical over 11 bases. CDR1 and CDR2 from the germline V gene are KGHSH and LQKENI. The CDR3 has 13 residues. V lost 3 bases, J lost 7 bases, and 2 bases stayed unmatched. CDR3 protein: CASSPGTGGEQYF. For the CDR3, the DNA is TGTGCCAGCTCACCGGGGACAGGGGGTGAGCAGTACTTC.